This is a list of T cell receptor beta chains from one sample in a study of tissue T cells after allogeneic stem cell transplantation. Sequencing was performed with immunoSEQ multiplex PCR; in TCRdb, only in-frame clones are kept and a portion is missing. The sample lists fewer than 4,500 clones, around 74% seen once, with 9% to 10% in the top ten. The sequencing here drew on left colon tissue, taken at autopsy. All receptors come from a woman aged 18-49 years with breast cancer. Both conserved end residues are part of each CDR3. The D gene is left open where the match is weak. Expanded clones are given a class, and other clones once, few, many or no size at all.

TRBV5-4	.	.	TRBJ2-1	CASSLRSNEQFF	TGTGCCAGCAGTCTCCGCTCCAATGAGCAGTTCTTC
TRBV6-2/TRBV6-3	.	.	TRBJ2-7	CASSYGPREQYF	TGTGCCAGCAGTTACGGTCCCAGGGAGCAGTACTTC
TRBV4-3	.	.	TRBJ2-1	CASSQGAGQVWEQFF	TGCGCCAGCAGCCAGGGGGCGGGCCAAGTTTGGGAGCAGTTCTTC
TRBV11-1	.	few	TRBJ2-5	CASSLSRWKETQYF	TGTGCCAGCAGCTTATCCAGGTGGAAAGAGACCCAGTACTTC
TRBV18	TRBD1	.	TRBJ2-2	CASSSRGTGSGGELFF	TGTGCCAGCTCAAGCCGCGGGACAGGGAGCGGCGGGGAGCTGTTTTTT
TRBV19	.	once	TRBJ1-2	CASGGDYGYTF	TGTGCCAGCGGGGGTGACTATGGCTACACCTTC
TRBV6-5	TRBD1	.	TRBJ1-4	CASRTGVRDEKLFF	TGTGCCAGCAGAACAGGGGTTCGGGATGAAAAACTGTTTTTT
TRBV11-1	.	.	TRBJ2-4	CASSHSDGSKNIQYF	TGTGCCAGCAGCCACTCCGACGGTTCCAAAAACATTCAGTACTTC
TRBV15	.	.	TRBJ2-7	CATSRASVGYEQYF	TGTGCCACCAGCAGAGCGTCCGTGGGCTACGAGCAGTACTTC
TRBV19	TRBD1	.	TRBJ1-6	CASSAGTGDGPLHF	TGTGCCAGTAGTGCAGGGACAGGGGATGGGCCCCTCCACTTT
TRBV5-1	TRBD2	.	TRBJ2-7	CASSLLSGSVYEQYF	TGCGCCAGCAGCCTCCTCAGCGGGAGTGTCTACGAGCAGTACTTC
TRBV28	TRBD1	once	TRBJ1-1	CASREQGAGTEAFF	TGTGCCAGCAGAGAACAGGGGGCGGGAACTGAAGCTTTCTTT
TRBV28	.	.	TRBJ2-7	CASSFWPGGAGLAYEQYF	TGTGCCAGCAGTTTCTGGCCGGGTGGGGCAGGCCTAGCCTACGAGCAGTACTTC
TRBV30	.	.	TRBJ1-5	CAWDPGANQPQHF	TGTGCCTGGGACCCAGGGGCAAATCAGCCCCAGCATTTT
TRBV6-6	.	.	TRBJ1-5	CASTDEGEPQHF	TGTGCCAGCACGGACGAGGGGGAGCCCCAGCATTTT
TRBV23-1	.	.	TRBJ2-3	CASSQSALGGAPDTQYF	TGCGCCAGCAGTCAATCGGCTCTGGGGGGGGCGCCAGATACGCAGTATTTT
TRBV11-2	TRBD2	.	TRBJ2-5	CASSLGYGGDPGRETQYF	TGTGCCAGCAGCTTAGGTTACGGGGGGGATCCTGGCAGGGAGACCCAGTACTTC
TRBV9	TRBD2	.	TRBJ2-5	CASSVAGEGETQYF	TGTGCCAGCAGCGTGGCGGGAGAAGGGGAGACCCAGTACTTC
TRBV7-2	.	.	TRBJ2-7	CASSLYYEQYF	TGTGCCAGCAGCTTATACTACGAGCAGTACTTC
TRBV2	TRBD1	.	TRBJ2-2	CASSEAHRGTGELFF	TGTGCCAGCAGTGAAGCTCACAGGGGCACCGGGGAGCTGTTTTTT